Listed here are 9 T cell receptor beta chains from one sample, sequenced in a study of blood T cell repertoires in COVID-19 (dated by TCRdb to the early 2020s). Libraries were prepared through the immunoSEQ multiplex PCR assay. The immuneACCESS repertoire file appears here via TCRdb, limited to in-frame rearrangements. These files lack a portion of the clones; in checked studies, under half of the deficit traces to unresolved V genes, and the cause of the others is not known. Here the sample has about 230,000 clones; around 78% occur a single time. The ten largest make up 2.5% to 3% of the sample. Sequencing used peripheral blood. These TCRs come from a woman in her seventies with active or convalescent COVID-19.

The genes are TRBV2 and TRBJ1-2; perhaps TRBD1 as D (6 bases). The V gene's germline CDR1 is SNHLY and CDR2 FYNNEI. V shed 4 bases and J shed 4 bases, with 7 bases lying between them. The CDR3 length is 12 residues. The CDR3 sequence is CASSAQGYGYTF. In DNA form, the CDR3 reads TGTGCCAGCAGTGCACAGGGCTATGGCTACACCTTC.

For the CDR3, the DNA is TGTGCCAGCAGTCCTAGCGGGAGGTCCCAAGAGACCCAGTACTTC. Encoded protein: CASSPSGRSQETQYF. V usage is TRBV28 and J usage is TRBJ2-5; 11 bases match TRBD2. V dropped 5 bases and J dropped 1; count of bases not matched to a gene: 3. Germline CDR1 reads MDHEN; CDR2 reads SYDVKM. The CDR3 consists of 15 residues.

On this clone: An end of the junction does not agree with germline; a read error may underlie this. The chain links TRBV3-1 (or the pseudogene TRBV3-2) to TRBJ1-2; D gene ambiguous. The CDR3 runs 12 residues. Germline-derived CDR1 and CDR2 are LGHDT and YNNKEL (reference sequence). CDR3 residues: CASSGRVLSYHF. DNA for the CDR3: TGTGCCAGCAGCGGGCGGGTCCTGAGCTACCACTTC.

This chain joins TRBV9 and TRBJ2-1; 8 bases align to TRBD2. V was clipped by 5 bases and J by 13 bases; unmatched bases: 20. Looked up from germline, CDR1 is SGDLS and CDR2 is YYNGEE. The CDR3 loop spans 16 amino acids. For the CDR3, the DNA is TGTGCCAGCAGTGCTGTTGAGCGACTAGCGCCACATCGCCAGTTCTTC. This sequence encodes CASSAVERLAPHRQFF.

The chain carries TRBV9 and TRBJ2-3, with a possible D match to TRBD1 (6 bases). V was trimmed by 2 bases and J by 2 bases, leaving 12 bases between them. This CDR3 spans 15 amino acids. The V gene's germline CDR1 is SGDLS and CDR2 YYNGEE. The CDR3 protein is CASSVAGTLTDTQYF. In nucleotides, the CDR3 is TGTGCCAGCAGCGTCGCCGGGACACTCACAGATACGCAGTATTTT.

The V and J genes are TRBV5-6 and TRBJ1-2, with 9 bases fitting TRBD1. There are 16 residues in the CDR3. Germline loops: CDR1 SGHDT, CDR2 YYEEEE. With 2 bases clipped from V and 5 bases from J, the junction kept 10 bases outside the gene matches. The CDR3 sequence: CASSFRPGTGRYGYTF. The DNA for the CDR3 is TGTGCCAGCAGCTTTCGTCCCGGGACAGGGAGATATGGCTACACCTTC.

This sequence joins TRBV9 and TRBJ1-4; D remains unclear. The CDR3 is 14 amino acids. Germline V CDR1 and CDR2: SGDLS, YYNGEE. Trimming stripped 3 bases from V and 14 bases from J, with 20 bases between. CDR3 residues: CASSAGMTEEGLFF. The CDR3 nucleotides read TGTGCCAGCAGCGCCGGGATGACGGAGGAAGGGCTGTTTTTT. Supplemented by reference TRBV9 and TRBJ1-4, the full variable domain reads DSGVTQTPKHLITATGQRVTLRCSPRSGDLSVYWYQQSLDQGLQFLIQYYNGEERAKGNILERFSAQQFPDLHSELNLSSLELGDSALYFCASSAGMTEEGLFFGSGTQLSVL.

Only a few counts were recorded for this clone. The CDR3 region has the DNA TGTGCCAGCAGCCAAGAGGGGCTAGATACGCAGTATTTT. The encoded protein is CASSQEGLDTQYF. The V call is TRBV3-1 (or the pseudogene TRBV3-2), the J call TRBJ2-3, with D possibly being TRBD1 (5 bases). Trimming removed 0 bases at V and 5 bases at J, with 6 bases between. The germline V gene has CDR1 LGHDT and CDR2 YNNKEL (reference sequence). The CDR3 loop spans 13 amino acids.

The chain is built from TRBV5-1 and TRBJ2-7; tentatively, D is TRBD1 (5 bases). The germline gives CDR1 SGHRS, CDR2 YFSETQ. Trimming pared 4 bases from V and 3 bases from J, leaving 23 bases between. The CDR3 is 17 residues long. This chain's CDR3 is CASSPPPPQGSSYEQYF. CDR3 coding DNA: TGCGCCAGCAGCCCTCCTCCTCCCCAGGGATCGAGCTACGAGCAGTACTTC.